Shown below are 5 T cell receptor beta chains from a single sample sequenced in a study of T-cell memory formation after mild COVID-19. TCRdb used MiXCR to reprocess the 5' RACE reads, holding one entry per CDR3 protein. The sample yields 400,000 or so distinct CDR3 sequences, 21% seen once. Sequencing was performed on PBMCs or a T cell subset sorted from them (not recorded which). Receptors originate from an adult woman who had mild COVID-19 (a few samples of this study predate the infection). Cell type and time point are not known.

This clonotype was observed at least ten times. This chain connects TRBV7-9 to TRBJ2-5; no definite D call. This CDR3 is 14 amino acids long. V was trimmed by 5 bases and J by 2 bases, leaving 12 bases between them. The germline CDR1 and CDR2 sequences are SEHNR and FQNEAQ (reference sequence). The CDR3 loop is CASSTPRNQETQYF. CDR3 nucleotide sequence: TGTGCCAGCAGCACCCCACGGAATCAAGAGACCCAGTACTTC.

As for this clonotype: A junction end diverges from the germline sequence, so it may reflect a read error. The genes are TRBV10-3 and TRBJ1-1, with D maybe TRBD1 (5 bases). This CDR3 is 12 amino acids long. CDR1 ENHRY and CDR2 SYGVKD come from the germline V gene. In nucleotides, the CDR3 is TGTGCCATCAGTGACTCCCCGCCAGGGATTCTATTT. It yields the protein CAISDSPPGILF.

This clonotype was seen many times. This chain connects TRBV12-3 or TRBV12-4 to TRBJ2-7; D remains ambiguous. V was clipped by 1 base and J by 3 bases, with 10 bases between them. This CDR3 spans 14 amino acids. The CDR3, as DNA: TGTGCCAGCAGTTTAGGAAAGGGTATCTACGAGCAGTACTTC. Amino acids: CASSLGKGIYEQYF.

The rearrangement links TRBV18 to TRBJ2-5; TRBD2 matches at 8 bases. There are 15 residues in the CDR3. Per germline, CDR1 KGHSH and CDR2 LQKENI. Trimming cost V 3 bases and J 4 bases; bases outside gene matches: 7. The CDR3 here is CASSPDGGASETQYF. The CDR3 DNA sequence: TGTGCCAGCTCACCTGACGGGGGGGCTTCAGAGACCCAGTACTTC.

The rearrangement links TRBV15 to TRBJ2-5; 9 nucleotides align to TRBD2. With V trimmed by 0 bases and J by 3 bases, 5 bases remained unmatched. Per the germline V gene, CDR1 is LNHNV and CDR2 is YYDKDF (reference sequence). The CDR3 loop spans 16 amino acids. CDR3 bases: TGTGCCACCAGCAGAGACCTCGGCGGGGGGGAAGAGACCCAGTACTTC. Translated, it gives CATSRDLGGGEETQYF.